The entry below describes one TCR beta chain. This entry comes from a study of shared clonotypes between healthy human individuals. With 5 bases removed from V and 5 bases from J, the gap between germline ends came to 15 bases. The CDR3 has 14 amino acids. Germline V gene sequence: CDR1 SEHNR, CDR2 FQNEAQ (reference sequence). Sequencing was performed with immunoSEQ multiplex PCR; in TCRdb, only in-frame clones are kept and a portion is missing. Found here are over a million clones, approximately 80% of them singletons; the top ten hold roughly 0.55%. Sequenced material: memory CD4+ T cells from PBMCs. Described subset: CD45RA-negative fraction. The rearrangement links TRBV7-9 to TRBJ1-1; D perhaps matches TRBD1 (5 bases). The clonotype comes from a man between 18 and 35 years old in good health. Some clones in this sample may be carry-over from other donors' samples. The CDR3 nucleotides read TGTGCCAGCAGCCAGGGCCCCCTGGGGACTGAAGCTTTCTTT. Residues: CASSQGPLGTEAFF. The full variable domain, completed using reference TRBV7-9 and TRBJ1-1, is DTGVSQNPRHKITKRGQNVTFRCDPISEHNRLYWYRQTLGQGPEFLTYFQNEAQLEKSRLLSDRFSAERPKGSFSTLEIQRTEQGDSAMYLCASSQGPLGTEAFFGQGTRLTVV.